The TCR beta chain described here comes from a study of beta chain features in type 1 diabetes. Study-level results: For Type 1 diabetes patients, all four CD4+ subsets carried TCRB CDR3s that were moderately but significantly shorter. Any PCR bias toward short templates would affect both groups alike. VDJ junctions in type 1 diabetes patients carried more deletions and fewer insertions.

Germline V gene sequence: CDR1 MNHEY, CDR2 SVGAGI. This CDR3 contains 12 residues. V lost 6 bases, J lost 1 base, and 6 bases lay in between. Investigators reverse transcribed all isolated RNA, so they sequenced expressed TCRB transcripts. The method was immunoSEQ multiplex PCR; TCRdb's version includes in-frame clones alone and lacks a portion of them. The sample records a few hundred thousand clones, over 8.5% being singletons. This clone was counted only a few times. Its cognate antigen is unknown. This clonotype originated in a man in his thirties or forties with type 1 diabetes. The chain uses TRBV6-5 and TRBJ2-5; D call uncertain. Source material: central memory CD4+ T cells from blood. The CDR3 DNA follows: TGTGCCAGCAGCTCGGGCCAAGAGACCCAGTACTTC. This codes for CASSSGQETQYF.